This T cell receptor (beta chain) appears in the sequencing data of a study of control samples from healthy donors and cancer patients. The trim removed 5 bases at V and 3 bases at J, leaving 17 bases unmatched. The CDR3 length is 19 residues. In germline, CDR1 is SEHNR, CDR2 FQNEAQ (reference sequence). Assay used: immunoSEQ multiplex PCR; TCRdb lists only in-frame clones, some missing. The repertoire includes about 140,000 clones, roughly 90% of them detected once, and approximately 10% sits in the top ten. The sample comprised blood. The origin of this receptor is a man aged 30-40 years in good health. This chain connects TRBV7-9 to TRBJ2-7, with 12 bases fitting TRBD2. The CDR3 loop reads CASSATSGRQKELFYEQYF. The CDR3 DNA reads TGTGCCAGCAGCGCGACTAGCGGGAGACAGAAAGAGCTATTCTACGAGCAGTACTTC. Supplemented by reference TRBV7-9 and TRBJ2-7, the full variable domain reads DTGVSQNPRHKITKRGQNVTFRCDPISEHNRLYWYRQTLGQGPEFLTYFQNEAQLEKSRLLSDRFSAERPKGSFSTLEIQRTEQGDSAMYLCASSATSGRQKELFYEQYFGPGTRLTVT.